A single T cell receptor beta chain is shown here with its context. As yet, its antigen is unknown. This record comes from a study of T cell responses to AZD1222 COVID-19 vaccine. This CDR3 is built from 14 residues. The trim removed 4 bases at V and 10 bases at J, leaving 7 bases unmatched. In germline, CDR1 is MNHEY, CDR2 SVGAGI. Study-level findings and limits: The study reported that nearly half of spike-specific TCRs target unmutated variant regions. A mostly white British donor set with more females was recruited, and clonal diversity was possibly underestimated. The study found Spike-specific TCR breadth and depth rose after two AZD1222 doses.

Generated by immunoSEQ multiplex PCR, the TCRdb table keeps only in-frame clones and is missing some. The profile shows more than 85,000 clones, roughly nine tenths of them singletons. The sequencing used peripheral blood, collected on day 0 of AZD1222 vaccination. The sequence came from an adult in good health. This chain uses TRBV6-5 with TRBJ1-6; 7 bases match TRBD1. The CDR3 region has the DNA TGTGCCAGCAGTTCCGCAGGGGGGCGGTCACCCCTCCACTTT. It yields the protein CASSSAGGRSPLHF.